Listed below are T cell receptor beta chains from one sample, sequenced in a study of blood T cells in healthy people across ages. TCRdb reprocessed the 5' RACE reads with MiXCR, giving one entry per CDR3 protein. The data contain hundreds of thousands of distinct CDR3 sequences, more than 55% of them seen just once; the ten biggest clones take up under 30%. The sequenced material came from blood. The receptors stem from a middle-aged man in good health. Both conserved end residues are part of each CDR3. The D gene is left open where the match is weak. Rows may omit the clone size; those that give it use once, few, many or a size class.

TGTGCCAGCAGTTACGCGGCTAGCGGCTACACAGATACGCAGTATTTT	CASSYAASGYTDTQYF	-	TRBD2	TRBV6-2/TRBV6-3	TRBJ2-3
TGTGCCAGCAGCTTAGGGTCGTGGCGGGGGCGGGCCAAAAACATTCAGTACTTC	CASSLGSWRGRAKNIQYF	few	-	TRBV7-8	TRBJ2-4
TGTGCCAGCAGAGGATTTAGTTCGGGCAGATCCCAGCGAGATGAGCAGTTCTTC	CASRGFSSGRSQRDEQFF	-	-	TRBV25-1	TRBJ2-1
TGTGCCAGCAGCTTAGCCCCTACAGGGTCCTACGAGCAGTACTTC	CASSLAPTGSYEQYF	-	-	TRBV7-2	TRBJ2-7
TGTGCCAGCAGTCGCGAGACTAGCTTCTACGAGCAGTACTTC	CASSRETSFYEQYF	-	TRBD2	TRBV3-1	TRBJ2-7
TGTGCCAGCAGCCTCGAACCCAGGACTAGCGGGGGGACGCTAGCCAAAAACATTCAGTACTTC	CASSLEPRTSGGTLAKNIQYF	-	TRBD2	TRBV7-6	TRBJ2-4
TGCAGTGCTAGTAATGCTGTTGGGAGCGTAAACTATGGCTACACCTTC	CSASNAVGSVNYGYTF	once	-	TRBV20-1	TRBJ1-2
TGCGCCAGCAGTGATTCTCTCTATCGTGGGGGCAGGGTTACGACCCAGTACTTC	CASSDSLYRGGRVTTQYF	-	-	TRBV10-2	TRBJ2-5
TGCAGCGTGGAAACTAGCGGGAGGGCCTACGAGCAGTACTTC	CSVETSGRAYEQYF	few	TRBD2	TRBV29-1	TRBJ2-7
TGTGCCAGCAGTACTACCGGGACAGGCTACTATGGCTACACCTTC	CASSTTGTGYYGYTF	-	TRBD1	TRBV6-2/TRBV6-3	TRBJ1-2
TGTGCCAGCATGGTAGGGGCAGAAAACGGGAATGAGCAGTTCTTC	CASMVGAENGNEQFF	-	-	TRBV28	TRBJ2-1
TGTGCCAGCAGCTTACGGACAGGCAGACCCCAAGAGACCCAGTACTTC	CASSLRTGRPQETQYF	few	TRBD1	TRBV13	TRBJ2-5
TGTGCCAGCAGCAAGAAAGACAGGGGGCCTAACTATGGCTACACCTTC	CASSKKDRGPNYGYTF	-	TRBD1	TRBV6-5	TRBJ1-2
TGTGCCAGCAGTTTACTCGTCAGGAATGGGCAGTTCTTC	CASSLLVRNGQFF	-	-	TRBV28	TRBJ2-1
TGTGCCAGCAGTTACTCGGGAAACATTCAGTACTTC	CASSYSGNIQYF	-	-	TRBV6-2/TRBV6-3	TRBJ2-4
TGCGCCAGCAGCCCTCTCAGGTGGGGGAATGGGAACGCTGAAGCTTTCTTT	CASSPLRWGNGNAEAFF	once	-	TRBV5-1	TRBJ1-1
TGCGCCAGCAGCCAAGAAGGTAAGGGGGCCCTTGTGAACACTGAAGCTTTCTTT	CASSQEGKGALVNTEAFF	-	TRBD1	TRBV4-1	TRBJ1-1
TGTGCCAGCAGTAACCGACTAGCGGGAGTTTATGAGCAGTACTTC	CASSNRLAGVYEQYF	-	TRBD2	TRBV27	TRBJ2-7
TGTGCCACCAGTGAGGCAGGACAGGGCACAGATACGCAGTATTTT	CATSEAGQGTDTQYF	-	TRBD1	TRBV24-1	TRBJ2-3
TGTGCCAGCAGCCAACGGACAGATTACAATGAGCAGTTCTTC	CASSQRTDYNEQFF	-	-	TRBV3-1	TRBJ2-1